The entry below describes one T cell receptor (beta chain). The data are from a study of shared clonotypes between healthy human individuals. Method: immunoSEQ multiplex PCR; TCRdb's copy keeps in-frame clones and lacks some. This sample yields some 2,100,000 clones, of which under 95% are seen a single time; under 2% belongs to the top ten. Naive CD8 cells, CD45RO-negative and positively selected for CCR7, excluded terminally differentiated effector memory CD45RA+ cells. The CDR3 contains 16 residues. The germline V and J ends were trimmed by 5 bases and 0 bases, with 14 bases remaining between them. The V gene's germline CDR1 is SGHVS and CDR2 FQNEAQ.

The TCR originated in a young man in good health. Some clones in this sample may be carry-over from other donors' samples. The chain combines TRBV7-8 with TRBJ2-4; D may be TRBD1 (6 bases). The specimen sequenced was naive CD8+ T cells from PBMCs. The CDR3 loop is CASSHDRSLAKNIQYF. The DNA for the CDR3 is TGTGCCAGCAGCCACGACAGGAGTCTAGCCAAAAACATTCAGTACTTC.